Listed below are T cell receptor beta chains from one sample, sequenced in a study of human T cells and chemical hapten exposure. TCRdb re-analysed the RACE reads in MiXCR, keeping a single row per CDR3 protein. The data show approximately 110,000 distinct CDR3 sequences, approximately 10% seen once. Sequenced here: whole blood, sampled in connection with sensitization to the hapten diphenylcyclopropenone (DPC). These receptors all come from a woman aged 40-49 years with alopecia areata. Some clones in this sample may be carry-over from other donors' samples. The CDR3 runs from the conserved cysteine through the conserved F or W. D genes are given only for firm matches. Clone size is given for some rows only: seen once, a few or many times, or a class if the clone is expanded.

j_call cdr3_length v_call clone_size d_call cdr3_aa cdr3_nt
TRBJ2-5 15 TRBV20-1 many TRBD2 CSARGSSGAQETQYF TGCAGTGCTAGGGGGTCTAGCGGGGCCCAAGAGACCCAGTACTTC
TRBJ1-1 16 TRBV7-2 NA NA CASGPGLAFMNTEAFF TGTGCCAGCGGCCCAGGACTAGCTTTCATGAACACTGAAGCTTTCTTT
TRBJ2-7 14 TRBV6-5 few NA CASSYRGRPYEQYF TGTGCCAGCAGTTACCGGGGGCGGCCTTACGAGCAGTACTTC
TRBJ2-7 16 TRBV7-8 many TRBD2 CASSLLTSGVPYEQYF TGTGCCAGCAGCTTACTGACTAGCGGGGTGCCCTACGAGCAGTACTTC
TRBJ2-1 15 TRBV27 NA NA CASRPPTTSYNEQFF TGTGCCAGCAGACCCCCGACCACCTCCTACAATGAGCAGTTCTTC
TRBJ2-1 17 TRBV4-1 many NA CASSQEAGIIKYNEQFF TGCGCCAGCAGCCAAGAGGCCGGGATCATAAAATACAATGAGCAGTTCTTC
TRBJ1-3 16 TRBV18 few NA CASSPIGQTTGNTIYF TGTGCCAGCTCACCAATAGGACAGACTACTGGAAACACCATATATTTT
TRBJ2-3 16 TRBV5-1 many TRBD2 CASSSGTSESTDTQYF TGCGCCAGCAGCTCTGGGACTAGCGAGAGCACAGATACGCAGTATTTT
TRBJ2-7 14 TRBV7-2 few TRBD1 CASTYTGGTYEQYF TGTGCCAGCACTTATACAGGGGGCACCTACGAGCAGTACTTC
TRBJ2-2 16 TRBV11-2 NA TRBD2 CASSPLAGDETGELFF TGTGCCAGCAGCCCGCTAGCGGGAGACGAAACCGGGGAGCTGTTTTTT
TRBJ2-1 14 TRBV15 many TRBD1 CATSRGDRGDEQFF TGTGCCACCAGCAGAGGGGACAGGGGCGATGAGCAGTTCTTC
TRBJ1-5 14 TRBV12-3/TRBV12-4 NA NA CASSQTGGNQPQHF TGTGCCAGCAGTCAGACTGGGGGCAATCAGCCCCAGCATTTT
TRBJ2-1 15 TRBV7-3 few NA CASSPTQGSYNEQFF TGTGCCAGCAGCCCCACCCAGGGCTCCTACAATGAGCAGTTCTTC
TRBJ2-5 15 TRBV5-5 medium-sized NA CASSLEPGGWETQYF TGTGCCAGCAGCTTGGAGCCCGGGGGCTGGGAGACCCAGTACTTC
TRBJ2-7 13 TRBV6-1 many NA CASRRLEVDEQYF TGTGCCAGCAGAAGACTAGAAGTCGACGAGCAGTACTTC
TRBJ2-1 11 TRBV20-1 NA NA CSARPRSEQFF TGCAGTGCTAGACCTCGTTCTGAGCAGTTCTTC
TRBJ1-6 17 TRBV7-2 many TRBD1 CASSLGSGRGGESTLHF TGTGCCAGCAGCTTAGGATCGGGCAGGGGGGGAGAGAGCACCCTCCACTTT
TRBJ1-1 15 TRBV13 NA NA CASSLAATAVTEAFF TGTGCCAGCAGCTTAGCTGCTACAGCGGTCACTGAAGCTTTCTTT
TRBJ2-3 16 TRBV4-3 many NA CASSQDFSQGADTQYF TGCGCCAGCAGCCAAGATTTCTCGCAGGGTGCAGATACGCAGTATTTT
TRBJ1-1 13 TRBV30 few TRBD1 CAWRTGGNTEAFF TGTGCCTGGAGGACAGGGGGCAACACTGAAGCTTTCTTT
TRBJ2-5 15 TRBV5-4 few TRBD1 CATLPGQGVQETQYF TGTGCCACCCTACCGGGACAGGGGGTGCAAGAGACCCAGTACTTC
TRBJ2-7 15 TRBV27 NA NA CASSKRTEGTYEQYF TGTGCCAGCAGTAAGAGGACAGAAGGGACCTACGAGCAGTACTTC
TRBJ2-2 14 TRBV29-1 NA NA CSALRDPRTGELFF TGCAGCGCCTTGAGAGACCCTCGCACCGGGGAGCTGTTTTTT
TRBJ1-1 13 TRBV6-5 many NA CASSYSPGDRAFF TGTGCCAGCAGTTACTCGCCCGGGGACCGAGCTTTCTTT
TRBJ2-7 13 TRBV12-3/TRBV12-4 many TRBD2 CASRASGGYEQYF TGTGCCAGCAGGGCTAGCGGGGGTTACGAGCAGTACTTC